This T cell receptor beta chain was found in a study of T cells in Graves' hyperthyroidism and ophthalmopathy (dated by TCRdb to between 2018 and 2021). At the level of the whole study: Peripheral blood was sampled at the time of initial diagnosis, prior to any treatment. To identify distinguishing TCR V-J signatures, a discovery cohort of around 100 patients was used, comprising under 45 with Graves' ophthalmopathy and 57 with stable Graves' hyperthyroidism. An independent validation cohort of around 20 hyperthyroidism patients and about 15 patients who later progressed to ophthalmopathy tested prospective prediction of ophthalmopathy. The 75 to 100 discovery patients were randomly split 7:3 into training and test sets. Thyroid tissue and blood T-cell repertoires from more than 5 Graves' hyperthyroidism patients were also compared in the study. Following sampling, methimazole starting at 30 mg daily was given to hyperthyroidism patients, and high-dose intravenous methylprednisolone was given to ophthalmopathy patients. The paper describes TCR Vbeta CDR3 sequencing of fewer than 150 peripheral blood samples, made up of 43 ophthalmopathy patients, around 73 hyperthyroidism patients and roughly 17 progressor patients.

V loses 1 base, J loses 6 bases, and the germline ends lie 21 bases apart. The germline V gene yields MNHNS for CDR1 and SASEGT for CDR2. The CDR3 numbers 17 residues from cysteine through phenylalanine. This entry keeps only the CDR3 DNA: 51 bases, framed from base 1. A patient counted as having stable Graves' hyperthyroidism if no progression to ophthalmopathy occurred over 18 months of follow-up. Hyperthyroidism patients were newly diagnosed, had a disease duration of under 2 months, and were aged 18 to 65 years. The study excluded patients with uncontrolled infections, other autoimmune diseases, pregnancy or lactation. Diagnoses relied on clinical symptoms, serum thyroxine and TRAb, thyroid ultrasound and orbital computed tomography. Ficoll-Paque density gradient centrifugation was used to isolate PBMCs from 10 ml of fresh peripheral blood. Total RNA was extracted with Trizol reagent, and quality was checked on an Agilent 2100 Bioanalyzer.

Study-wide findings and limitations: Most expanded thyroid clonotypes (frequency above 0.001) were also detected in blood, suggesting blood repertoires may reflect thyroid immune responses. No statistical method was used to fix the sample size in advance, and group allocation was not hidden from the investigators. In validation, the model predicted progression to ophthalmopathy a median of roughly 6.2 months before onset, with approximately 70% sensitivity and almost 75% specificity. A model built on a 13 V-J signature distinguished ophthalmopathy from stable hyperthyroidism, reaching 85% to 90% sensitivity and 81% to 83% specificity in cross-validation and 80%/75% in testing.

This clonotype showed up many times. It has no known antigen specificity. The input lacks base qualities; no much larger clone sits a single base away. Amplification of TCR beta CDR3 regions was carried out from RNA transcripts. A first-round RT-PCR of the TCR CDR3 used the HTBI primer set with the Qiagen OneStep RT-PCR kit. The libraries were constructed in a second round of multiplex PCR and then size-selected and purified. Paired-end sequencing of the libraries was performed with 100 bp reads on an Illumina HiSeq2000. Per the original workflow: Raw data were processed with SOAPnuke, discarding reads with adapters, uncalled bases, mean Phred below 15, or no exact constant-primer or identifier match. High-quality paired reads were merged using COPE v1.2.5, and each unique nucleotide sequence was defined as a clonotype. MiTCR v1.1 was used to align the clonotypes against IMGT TRBV, TRBD and TRBJ reference segments. Analysis was restricted to V-J combinations with a frequency above 0.0001, which covered 99.2% of repertoires. A TCS score was defined as the ratio between F50 (clonal expansion) and ExV (chaos), using BLOSUM62-based TCRdist between CDR3 peptides within each V-J. Welch's t-statistics and random forest reduced fewer than 600 V-J features to fewer than 15, which were used in a naive Bayes classifier (R e1071). TCRdb reran the public reads through fastp at Q25 and MiXCR, keeping productive beta chains. Each CDR3 protein gets just one entry, which takes the most common genes and DNA from the rows behind it. TCRdb's processing, not the study's, gives the V and J calls here. The table for this sample lists about 360,000 distinct CDR3 sequences; roughly an eighth of them were counted only once. The ten top clones hold less than 10% of the sample.

Source material: blood. The sequence derives from a woman aged 18 to 35 with Graves' hyperthyroidism. The chain links TRBV6-1 with TRBJ2-5; perhaps TRBD2 is the D gene, with 6 bases matching. The encoded CDR3 is CASSEVAGGIPAKTQYF. The nucleotide sequence reads as follows: TGTGCCAGCAGTGAAGTGGCGGGCGGGATCCCCGCCAAGACCCAGTACTTC.